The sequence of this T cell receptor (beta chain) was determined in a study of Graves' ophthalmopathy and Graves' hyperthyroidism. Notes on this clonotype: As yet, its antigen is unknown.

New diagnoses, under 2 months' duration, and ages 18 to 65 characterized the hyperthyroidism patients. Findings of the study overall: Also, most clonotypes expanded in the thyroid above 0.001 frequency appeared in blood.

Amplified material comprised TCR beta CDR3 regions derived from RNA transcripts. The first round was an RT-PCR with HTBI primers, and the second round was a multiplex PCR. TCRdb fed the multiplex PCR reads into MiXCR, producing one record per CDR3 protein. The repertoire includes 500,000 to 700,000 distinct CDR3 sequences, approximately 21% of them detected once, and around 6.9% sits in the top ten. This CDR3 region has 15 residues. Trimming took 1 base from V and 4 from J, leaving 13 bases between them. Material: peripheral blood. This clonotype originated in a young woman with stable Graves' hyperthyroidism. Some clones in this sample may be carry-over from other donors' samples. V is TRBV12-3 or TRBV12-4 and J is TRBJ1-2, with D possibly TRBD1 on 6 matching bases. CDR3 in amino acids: CASSLEGTRPYGYTF. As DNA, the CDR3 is TGTGCCAGCAGTTTAGAGGGGACACGACCCTATGGCTACACCTTC.